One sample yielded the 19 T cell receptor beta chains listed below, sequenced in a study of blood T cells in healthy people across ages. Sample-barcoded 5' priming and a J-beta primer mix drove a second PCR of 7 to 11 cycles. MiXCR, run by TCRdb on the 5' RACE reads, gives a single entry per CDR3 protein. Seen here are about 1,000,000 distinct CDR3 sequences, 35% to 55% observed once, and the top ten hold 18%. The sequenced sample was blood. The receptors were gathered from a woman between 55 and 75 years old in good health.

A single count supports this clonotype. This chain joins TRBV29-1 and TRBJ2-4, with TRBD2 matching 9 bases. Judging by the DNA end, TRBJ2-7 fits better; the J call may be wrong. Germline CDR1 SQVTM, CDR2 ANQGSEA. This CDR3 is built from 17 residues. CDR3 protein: CSVQRVGSGGKPYEQYF. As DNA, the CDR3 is TGCAGCGTTCAAAGGGTCGGGAGCGGGGGGAAACCTTACGAGCAGTACTTC.

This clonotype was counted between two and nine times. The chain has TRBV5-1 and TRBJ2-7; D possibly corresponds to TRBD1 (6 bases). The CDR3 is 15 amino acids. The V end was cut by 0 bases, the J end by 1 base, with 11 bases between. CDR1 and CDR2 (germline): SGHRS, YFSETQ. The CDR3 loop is CASSLAGDASYEQYF. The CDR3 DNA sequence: TGCGCCAGCAGCTTGGCAGGGGACGCATCCTACGAGCAGTACTTC.

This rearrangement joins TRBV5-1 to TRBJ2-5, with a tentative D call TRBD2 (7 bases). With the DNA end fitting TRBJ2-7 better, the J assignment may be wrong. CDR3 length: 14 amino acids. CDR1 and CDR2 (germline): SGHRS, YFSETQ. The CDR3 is CASTERGGSNEQYF. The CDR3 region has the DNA TGCGCCAGCACCGAGAGGGGGGGGTCCAACGAGCAGTACTTC.

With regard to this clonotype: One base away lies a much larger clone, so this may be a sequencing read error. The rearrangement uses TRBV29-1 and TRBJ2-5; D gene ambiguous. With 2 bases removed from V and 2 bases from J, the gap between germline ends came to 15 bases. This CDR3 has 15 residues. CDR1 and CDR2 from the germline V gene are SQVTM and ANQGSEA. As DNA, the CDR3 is TGCAGCGTTGAATTCACGTCCACGACGCAAGAGACCCAGTACTTC. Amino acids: CSVEFTSTTQETQYF.

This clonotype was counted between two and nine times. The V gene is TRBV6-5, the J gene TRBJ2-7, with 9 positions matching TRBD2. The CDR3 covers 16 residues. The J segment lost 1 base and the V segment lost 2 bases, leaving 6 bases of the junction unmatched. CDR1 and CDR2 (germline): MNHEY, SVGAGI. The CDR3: CASSYRRLAGSYEQYF. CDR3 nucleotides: TGTGCCAGCAGTTACAGGCGTCTAGCGGGATCCTACGAGCAGTACTTC.

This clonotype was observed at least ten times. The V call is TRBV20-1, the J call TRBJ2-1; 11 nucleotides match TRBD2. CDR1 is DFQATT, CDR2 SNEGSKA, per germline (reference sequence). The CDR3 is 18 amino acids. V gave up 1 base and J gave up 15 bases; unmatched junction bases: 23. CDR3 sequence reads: CSARANTPGTSGTGGVFF. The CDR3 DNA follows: TGCAGTGCTAGAGCGAATACCCCCGGGACTAGCGGCACCGGTGGGGTGTTCTTC.

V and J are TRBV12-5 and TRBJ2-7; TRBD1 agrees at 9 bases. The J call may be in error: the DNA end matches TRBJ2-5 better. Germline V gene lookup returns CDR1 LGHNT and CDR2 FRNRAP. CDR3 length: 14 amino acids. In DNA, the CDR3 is TGTGCTAGTGGCCCCGACAGGGGGTACGGGACCCAGTACTTC. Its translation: CASGPDRGYGTQYF.

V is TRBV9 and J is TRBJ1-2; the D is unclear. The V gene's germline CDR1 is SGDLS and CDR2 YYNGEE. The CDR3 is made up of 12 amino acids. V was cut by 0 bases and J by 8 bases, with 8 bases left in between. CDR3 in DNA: TGTGCCAGCAGCGTAGGTGGTGGAGGCTACACCTTC. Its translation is CASSVGGGGYTF.

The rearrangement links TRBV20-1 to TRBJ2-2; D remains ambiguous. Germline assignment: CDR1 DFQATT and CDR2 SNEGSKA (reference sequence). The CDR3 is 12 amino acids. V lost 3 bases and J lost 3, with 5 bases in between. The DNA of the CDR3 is TGCAGTGCTAGCGGCGACACCGGGGAGCTGTTTTTT. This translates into CSASGDTGELFF.

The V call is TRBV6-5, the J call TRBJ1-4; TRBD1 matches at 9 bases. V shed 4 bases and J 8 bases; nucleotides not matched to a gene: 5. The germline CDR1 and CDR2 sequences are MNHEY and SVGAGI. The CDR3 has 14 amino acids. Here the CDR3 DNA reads TGTGCCAGCAGTTCTGACAGGGGGATGGAAAAACTGTTTTTT. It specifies CASSSDRGMEKLFF.

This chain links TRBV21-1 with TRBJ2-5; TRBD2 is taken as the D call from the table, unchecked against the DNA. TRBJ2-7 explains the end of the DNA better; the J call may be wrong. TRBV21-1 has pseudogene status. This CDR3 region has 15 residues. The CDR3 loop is CASGSRASGSSEQYF. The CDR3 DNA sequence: TGTGCCAGCGGCAGTCGGGCCTCAGGGTCCTCCGAGCAGTACTTC.

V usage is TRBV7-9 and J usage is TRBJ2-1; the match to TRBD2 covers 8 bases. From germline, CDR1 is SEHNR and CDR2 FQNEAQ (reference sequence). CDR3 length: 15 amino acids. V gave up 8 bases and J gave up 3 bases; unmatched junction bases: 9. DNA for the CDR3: TGTGCCAGCCGCCGGGAGGGCCTCTACTACAATGAGCAGTTCTTC. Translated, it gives CASRREGLYYNEQFF.

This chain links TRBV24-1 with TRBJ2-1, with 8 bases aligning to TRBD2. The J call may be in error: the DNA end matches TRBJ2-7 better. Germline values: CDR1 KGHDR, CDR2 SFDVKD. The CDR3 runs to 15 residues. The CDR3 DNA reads TGTGCCACCGAGTATAGCGGGACCACCTACAATGAGCAGTACTTC. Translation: CATEYSGTTYNEQYF.

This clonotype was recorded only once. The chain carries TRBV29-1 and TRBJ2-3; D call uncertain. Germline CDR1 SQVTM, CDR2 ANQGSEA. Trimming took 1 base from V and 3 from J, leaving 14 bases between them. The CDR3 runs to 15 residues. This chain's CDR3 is CSVEGARFETDTQYF. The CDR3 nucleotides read TGCAGCGTTGAAGGCGCAAGGTTCGAGACAGATACGCAGTATTTT.

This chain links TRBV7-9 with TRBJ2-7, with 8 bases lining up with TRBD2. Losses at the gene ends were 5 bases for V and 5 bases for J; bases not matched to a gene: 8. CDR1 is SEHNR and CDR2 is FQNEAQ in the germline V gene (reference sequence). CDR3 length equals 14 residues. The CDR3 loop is CASSQTTGRDEQYF. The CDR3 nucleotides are TGTGCCAGCAGCCAAACGACCGGGAGGGACGAGCAGTACTTC. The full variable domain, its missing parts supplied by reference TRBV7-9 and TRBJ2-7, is DTGVSQNPRHKITKRGQNVTFRCDPISEHNRLYWYRQTLGQGPEFLTYFQNEAQLEKSRLLSDRFSAERPKGSFSTLEIQRTEQGDSAMYLCASSQTTGRDEQYFGPGTRLTVT.

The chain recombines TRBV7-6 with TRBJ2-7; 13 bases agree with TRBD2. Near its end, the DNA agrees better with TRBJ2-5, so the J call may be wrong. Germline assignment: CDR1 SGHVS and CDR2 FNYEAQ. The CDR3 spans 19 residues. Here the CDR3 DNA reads TGTGCCAGCAGCTTAGAGGGCAGGGGGCGACTAGCGGGAGGAGAGACCCAGTACTTC. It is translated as CASSLEGRGRLAGGETQYF.

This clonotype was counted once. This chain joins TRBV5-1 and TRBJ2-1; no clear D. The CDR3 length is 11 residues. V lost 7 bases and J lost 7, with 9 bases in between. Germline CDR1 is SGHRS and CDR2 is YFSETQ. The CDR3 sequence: CASRTVNEQFF. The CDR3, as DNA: TGCGCCAGCCGAACTGTGAATGAGCAGTTCTTC.

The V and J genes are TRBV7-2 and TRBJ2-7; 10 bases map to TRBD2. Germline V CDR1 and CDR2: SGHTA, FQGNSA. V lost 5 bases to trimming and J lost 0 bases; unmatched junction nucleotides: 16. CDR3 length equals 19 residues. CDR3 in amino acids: CASSPRHLAGAPNSYEQYF. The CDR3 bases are TGTGCCAGCAGCCCCCGACATCTAGCGGGAGCCCCAAACTCCTACGAGCAGTACTTC.

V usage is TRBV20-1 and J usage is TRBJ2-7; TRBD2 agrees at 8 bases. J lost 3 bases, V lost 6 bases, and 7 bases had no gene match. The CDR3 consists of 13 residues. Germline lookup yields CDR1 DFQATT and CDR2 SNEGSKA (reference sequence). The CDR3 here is CSASGREVYEQYF. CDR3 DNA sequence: TGCAGTGCCTCAGGGCGGGAGGTCTACGAGCAGTACTTC.